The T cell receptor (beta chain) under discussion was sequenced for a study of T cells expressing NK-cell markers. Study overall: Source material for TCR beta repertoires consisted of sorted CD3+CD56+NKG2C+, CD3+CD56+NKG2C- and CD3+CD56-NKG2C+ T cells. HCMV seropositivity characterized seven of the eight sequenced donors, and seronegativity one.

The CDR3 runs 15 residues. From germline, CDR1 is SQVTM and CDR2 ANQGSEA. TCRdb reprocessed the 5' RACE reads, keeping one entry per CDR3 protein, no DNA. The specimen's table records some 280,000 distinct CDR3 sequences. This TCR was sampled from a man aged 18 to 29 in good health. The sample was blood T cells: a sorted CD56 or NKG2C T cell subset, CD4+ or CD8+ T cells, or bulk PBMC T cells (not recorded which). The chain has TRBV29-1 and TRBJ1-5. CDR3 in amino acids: CSVERQAHSNQPQHF.